This T cell receptor (beta chain) comes out of a study of somatic mutations in cytotoxic T cells in rheumatoid arthritis. Data came from immunoSEQ multiplex PCR; TCRdb stores just in-frame clones and leaves some out. The sample holds 9,500 to 15,000 clones, 83% seen once. The CDR3 is 15 residues long. With 3 bases removed from V and 0 bases from J, the gap between germline ends came to 11 bases. Germline values: CDR1 SGDLS, CDR2 YYNGEE. V is TRBV9 and J is TRBJ2-3; possible D gene TRBD2, 6 bases. Sequenced input: CD8+ T cells sorted from blood. This TCR was recovered from a woman in her fifties or sixties in good health. The CDR3 protein is CASSGAGTSTDTQYF. CDR3 DNA: TGTGCCAGCAGCGGGGCCGGGACTAGCACAGATACGCAGTATTTT.